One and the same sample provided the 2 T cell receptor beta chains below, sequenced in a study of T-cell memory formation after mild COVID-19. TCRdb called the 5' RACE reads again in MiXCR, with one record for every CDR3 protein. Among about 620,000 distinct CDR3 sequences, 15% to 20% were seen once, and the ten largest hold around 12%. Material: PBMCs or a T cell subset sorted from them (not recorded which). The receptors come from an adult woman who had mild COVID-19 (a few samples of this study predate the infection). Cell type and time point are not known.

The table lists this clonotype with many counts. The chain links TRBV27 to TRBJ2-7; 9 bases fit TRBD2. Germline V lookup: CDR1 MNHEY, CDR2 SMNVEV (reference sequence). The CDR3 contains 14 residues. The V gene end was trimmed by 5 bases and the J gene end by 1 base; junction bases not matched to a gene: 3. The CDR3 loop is CASSGRGGSYEQYF. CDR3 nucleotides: TGTGCCAGCAGTGGGCGGGGGGGGTCCTACGAGCAGTACTTC.

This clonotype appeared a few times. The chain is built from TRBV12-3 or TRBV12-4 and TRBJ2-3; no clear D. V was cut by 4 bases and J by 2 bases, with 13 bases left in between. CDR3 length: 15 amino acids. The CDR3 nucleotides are TGTGCCAGCAGTTACCCGACTCACACCACAGATACGCAGTATTTT. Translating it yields CASSYPTHTTDTQYF.